The clone carrying this T cell receptor beta chain was seen only once. This CDR3 contains 14 residues. Germline V gene data show CDR1 as LNHDA and CDR2 as SQIVND (reference sequence). Trimming took 5 bases from V and 5 from J, leaving 13 bases between them. The data were obtained in a study of cytomegalovirus exposure and HLA in healthy donors. Across the study: The platform used for the 100 to 150 validation repertoires matched that of the approximately 670 first-cohort repertoires, a later analysis reported.

Assay used: immunoSEQ multiplex PCR; TCRdb lists only in-frame clones, some missing. This table holds 250,000 to 350,000 clones, 70% to 90% found once. The study drew the donors from its approximately 110-subject validation cohort, separate from the roughly 670-subject first cohort. The sequenced sample was PBMCs. The chain uses TRBV19 and TRBJ2-1, with a weak D call TRBD1 (6 bases). The TCR sequence derives from a man aged 25 to 45 in good health and CMV-seronegative. The CDR3 loop reads CASSPTGQHNEQFF. CDR3 DNA sequence: TGTGCCAGTAGTCCGACCGGACAGCACAATGAGCAGTTCTTC.